A selection of T cell receptor beta chains follows, all from one sample in a study of CD8+ T cells in alopecia areata. Only in-frame clones appear in the TCRdb table, and some are missing; sequencing was by immunoSEQ multiplex PCR. The sample yields some 100,000 clones, approximately 63% seen once. Specimen: CD8+ T cells sorted from blood, collected at approximately week 56, from a patient treated with tofacitinib. The receptors come from a human donor with alopecia areata. CDR3s include the opening cysteine and the closing phenylalanine or tryptophan. Fields, in order: J gene, V gene, clone size, D gene, CDR3 protein, CDR3 DNA. The D gene is left open where the match is weak. Rows may omit the clone size; those that give it use once, few, many or a size class.

TRBJ2-1	TRBV25-1	NA	NA	CASSEVGYLSYNEQFF	TGTGCCAGCAGTGAGGTCGGGTATTTGTCCTACAATGAGCAGTTCTTC
TRBJ2-4	TRBV5-1	few	NA	CASKPGAKNIQYF	TGCGCCAGCAAACCGGGAGCCAAAAACATTCAGTACTTC
TRBJ2-2	TRBV19	few	NA	CATHPYSRENTGELFF	TGTGCCACTCACCCTTACAGCCGGGAGAACACCGGGGAGCTGTTTTTT
TRBJ1-6	TRBV2	NA	TRBD1	CATRAGTGVYPLHF	TGTGCCACTCGTGCCGGGACAGGAGTTTACCCCCTCCACTTT
TRBJ2-5	TRBV6-5	NA	NA	CASRSMRRAGETQYF	TGTGCCAGCAGATCAATGCGAAGGGCGGGAGAGACCCAGTACTTC
TRBJ1-1	TRBV29-1	NA	NA	CSVLTGLNTEAFF	TGCAGCGTCCTGACAGGTCTGAACACTGAAGCTTTCTTT
TRBJ2-7	TRBV5-1	few	TRBD1	CASSTPGQGSFHEQYF	TGCGCCAGCAGCACTCCGGGACAGGGATCATTCCACGAGCAGTACTTC
TRBJ1-1	TRBV5-1	NA	NA	CASSSGQPTEAFF	TGCGCCAGCAGCTCAGGACAGCCCACTGAAGCTTTCTTT
TRBJ2-7	TRBV5-1	NA	NA	CASSFNYEQYF	TGCGCCAGCAGCTTCAATTACGAGCAGTACTTC
TRBJ2-1	TRBV4-1	few	TRBD2	CASSPIDGTSGASSYNEQFF	TGCGCCAGCAGCCCAATAGACGGGACTAGCGGGGCGAGCTCCTACAATGAGCAGTTCTTC
TRBJ2-1	TRBV7-9	few	TRBD2	CASSAPTSGKSHDEQFF	TGTGCCAGCAGCGCCCCGACTAGCGGGAAAAGCCACGATGAGCAGTTCTTC
TRBJ2-7	TRBV4-1	NA	TRBD2	CASSQAPLGLAGVYEQYF	TGCGCCAGCAGCCAAGCTCCCTTGGGACTAGCGGGGGTTTACGAGCAGTACTTC
TRBJ2-5	TRBV13	NA	NA	CASSIISGEETQYF	TGTGCCAGCAGCATCATTAGCGGAGAAGAGACCCAGTACTTC
TRBJ2-3	TRBV2	NA	TRBD2	CASSTTSGPTDTQYF	TGTGCCAGCTCTACAACTAGCGGGCCTACAGATACGCAGTATTTT
TRBJ2-7	TRBV15	NA	NA	CATSRDPPLFRESFYDEQYF	TGTGCCACCAGCAGAGACCCCCCTCTCTTTCGGGAATCCTTCTACGATGAGCAGTACTTC
TRBJ2-1	TRBV6-6	few	NA	CASSPESHNEQFF	TGTGCCAGCAGCCCCGAGAGTCACAATGAGCAGTTCTTC
TRBJ1-3	TRBV5-1	NA	TRBD1	CASSVDRALGNTIYF	TGCGCCAGCAGTGTTGACAGGGCTCTCGGAAACACCATATATTTT
TRBJ2-1	TRBV2	NA	TRBD2	CASSSAGGGYNEQFF	TGTGCCAGCAGTTCCGCGGGGGGCGGTTACAATGAGCAGTTCTTC
TRBJ1-2	TRBV7-9	NA	TRBD1	CASSSQGVYGYTF	TGTGCCAGCAGCTCACAGGGGGTCTATGGCTACACCTTC
TRBJ1-1	TRBV30	NA	NA	CAWNSGRGLTEAFF	TGTGCCTGGAATTCTGGTCGGGGTTTGACTGAAGCTTTCTTT
TRBJ2-7	TRBV30	NA	NA	CAWSVMGAYEQYF	TGTGCCTGGAGTGTTATGGGAGCCTACGAGCAGTACTTC
TRBJ1-2	TRBV6-5	NA	TRBD1	CASSWGQGLYGYTF	TGTGCCAGCAGCTGGGGACAGGGGCTCTATGGCTACACCTTC
TRBJ2-5	TRBV5-5	few	NA	CASSSEGTIRETQYF	TGTGCCAGCAGCTCGGAGGGGACAATCAGGGAGACCCAGTACTTC
TRBJ1-2	TRBV2	few	TRBD1	CASSDKTGDYGYTF	TGTGCCAGCAGTGATAAGACAGGGGACTATGGCTACACCTTC
TRBJ2-5	TRBV7-9	NA	NA	CASSLDSSKEMVWETQYF	TGTGCCAGCAGCTTAGACTCCTCCAAGGAGATGGTATGGGAGACCCAGTACTTC
TRBJ2-3	TRBV29-1	few	NA	CSVSDPSGATDTQYF	TGCAGCGTCTCAGATCCGTCTGGGGCCACAGATACGCAGTATTTT
TRBJ1-1	TRBV9	NA	TRBD1	CASSSGQGGTEAFF	TGTGCCAGCAGCTCCGGACAGGGGGGCACTGAAGCTTTCTTT
TRBJ2-5	TRBV27	once	TRBD2	CASRGGAIGSQEETQYF	TGTGCCAGCCGGGGGGGGGCTATTGGAAGTCAGGAGGAGACCCAGTACTTC
TRBJ2-3	TRBV6-6	NA	NA	CASSPRGALDTQYF	TGTGCCAGCAGTCCCCGGGGGGCCTTAGATACGCAGTATTTT
TRBJ2-7	TRBV5-1	few	TRBD1	CASSLDRTLYEQYF	TGCGCCAGCAGCCTGGACAGGACCCTGTACGAGCAGTACTTC
TRBJ2-7	TRBV27	NA	TRBD1	CASSLTQGAREQYF	TGTGCCAGCAGTTTAACACAGGGGGCGAGGGAGCAGTACTTC
TRBJ1-5	TRBV15	NA	TRBD1	CATSSTGTGTPAQHF	TGTGCCACCAGCAGTACCGGGACAGGGACCCCCGCCCAGCATTTT
TRBJ2-7	TRBV30	once	TRBD1	CAWMTRDRVYEQYF	TGTGCCTGGATGACCCGGGACAGGGTTTACGAGCAGTACTTC
TRBJ2-7	TRBV9	NA	NA	CASSVGGESTYYEQYF	TGTGCCAGCAGCGTAGGGGGGGAGTCAACCTACTACGAGCAGTACTTC
TRBJ1-4	TRBV7-9	NA	NA	CASSASGRTSEKLFF	TGTGCCAGCAGCGCTAGTGGCAGGACTAGCGAAAAACTGTTTTTT
TRBJ1-5	TRBV6-1	NA	NA	CASSETRRGPDQPQHF	TGTGCCAGCAGTGAAACCCGCAGGGGCCCCGATCAGCCCCAGCATTTT
TRBJ1-6	TRBV5-7	NA	NA	CASSSGTASSYNSPLHF	TGTGCCAGCAGCTCCGGGACGGCGAGCTCCTATAATTCACCCCTCCACTTT
TRBJ2-7	TRBV7-3	NA	NA	CASSPTPGPVPYEQYF	TGTGCCAGCAGCCCTACCCCCGGACCGGTGCCCTACGAGCAGTACTTC
TRBJ1-2	TRBV13	few	NA	CASSKGRDFYGYTF	TGTGCCAGCAGCAAAGGGCGGGATTTCTATGGCTACACCTTC
TRBJ2-3	TRBV7-2	NA	TRBD2	CASSLGGSLAGNTDTQYF	TGTGCCAGCAGCTTAGGGGGTTCACTAGCGGGGAACACAGATACGCAGTATTTT
TRBJ2-5	TRBV27	NA	TRBD2	CASSLLAGGHQETQYF	TGTGCCAGCAGTTTATTAGCGGGGGGGCATCAAGAGACCCAGTACTTC
TRBJ2-7	TRBV14	few	NA	CASSQVDEQYF	TGTGCCAGCAGCCAAGTTGACGAGCAGTACTTC
TRBJ2-2	TRBV6-5	NA	NA	CASRIITGELFF	TGTGCCAGCAGGATTATCACCGGGGAGCTGTTTTTT
TRBJ2-3	TRBV15	NA	TRBD2	CATKERGGGDTQYF	TGTGCCACCAAGGAGCGGGGGGGCGGTGATACGCAGTATTTT
TRBJ1-5	TRBV6-1	NA	NA	CASSEDSYSNQPQHF	TGTGCCAGCAGTGAAGACAGTTATAGCAATCAGCCCCAGCATTTT
TRBJ1-1	TRBV5-6	NA	NA	CASSLFRKNTEAFF	TGTGCCAGCAGCTTGTTTCGGAAGAACACTGAAGCTTTCTTT
TRBJ2-3	TRBV9	NA	TRBD1	CASSVTGLADTQYF	TGTGCCAGCAGCGTGACAGGGCTTGCAGATACGCAGTATTTT
TRBJ2-2	TRBV5-6	NA	TRBD1	CASSIWDRGRTGELFF	TGTGCCAGCAGCATCTGGGACAGGGGGCGGACCGGGGAGCTGTTTTTT
TRBJ1-1	TRBV7-9	few	TRBD1	CASSLARPGQGLVNTEAFF	TGTGCCAGCAGCTTAGCTAGACCGGGACAGGGACTCGTGAACACTGAAGCTTTCTTT
TRBJ2-7	TRBV29-1	few	NA	CSVVGQNYEQYF	TGCAGCGTTGTTGGACAGAACTACGAGCAGTACTTC
TRBJ1-5	TRBV11-2	few	NA	CASSFRSNQPQHF	TGTGCCAGCAGCTTTCGGAGCAATCAGCCCCAGCATTTT
TRBJ1-2	TRBV10-3	NA	NA	CAISESGQGSYGYTF	TGTGCCATCAGTGAGTCGGGGCAGGGGTCCTATGGCTACACCTTC
TRBJ2-7	TRBV7-2	NA	TRBD2	CASRSNVGTRIYEQYF	TGTGCCAGCAGATCTAACGTGGGGACTAGGATTTACGAGCAGTACTTC